The clone carrying this T cell receptor (beta chain) was observed many times. The target antigen is unknown. This sample was taken from a study of T cell repertoires in cytomegalovirus infection. About the research overall: Public TCR beta signatures indicated both CMV infection and matching HLA type. Findings of the study overall: In two of eight donors, the top clonotype was HLA-C-restricted CMV-specific. Cumulative public TCR beta family frequency identified CMV carriers with the relevant HLA.

TCRdb itself ran the reads through MiXCR, one entry per CDR3 protein. In the table there are about 320,000 distinct CDR3 sequences, 9.5% of which are singletons. V was clipped by 3 bases and J by 0 bases, with 10 bases between them. Germline V gene lookup returns CDR1 SGHAT and CDR2 FQNNGV. The CDR3 totals 15 residues. The chain joins TRBV11-2 to TRBJ2-3; no clear D gene. Sequenced: PBMCs. This sequence originates from a human donor in good health (CMV status not recorded). Some clones in this sample may be carry-over from other donors' samples. DNA for the CDR3: TGTGCCAGCAGCTTGAGTGGAGCGAGCACAGATACGCAGTATTTT. Translation gives CASSLSGASTDTQYF.